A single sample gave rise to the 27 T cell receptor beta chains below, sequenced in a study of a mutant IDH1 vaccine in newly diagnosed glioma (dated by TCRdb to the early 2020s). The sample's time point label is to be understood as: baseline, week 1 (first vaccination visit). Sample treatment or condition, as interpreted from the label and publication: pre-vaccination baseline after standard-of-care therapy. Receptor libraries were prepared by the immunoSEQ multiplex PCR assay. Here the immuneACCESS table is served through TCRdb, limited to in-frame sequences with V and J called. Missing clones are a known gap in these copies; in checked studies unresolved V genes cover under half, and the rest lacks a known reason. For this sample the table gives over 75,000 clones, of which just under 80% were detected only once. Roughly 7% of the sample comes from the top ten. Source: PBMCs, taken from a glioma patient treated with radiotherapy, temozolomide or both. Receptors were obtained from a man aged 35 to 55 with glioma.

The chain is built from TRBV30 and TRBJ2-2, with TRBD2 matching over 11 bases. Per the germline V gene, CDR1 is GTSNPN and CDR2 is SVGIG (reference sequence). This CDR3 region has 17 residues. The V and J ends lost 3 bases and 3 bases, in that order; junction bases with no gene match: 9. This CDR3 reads CAWRGASGRRDTGELFF. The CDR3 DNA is TGTGCCTGGAGGGGTGCTAGCGGGAGGAGGGACACCGGGGAGCTGTTTTTT.

The CDR3 nucleotides read TGTGCCAGCAGCTTAGAGGCGGGGTACAACTCTGGAAACACCATATATTTT. This codes for CASSLEAGYNSGNTIYF. The J gene is TRBJ1-3, the V gene TRBV7-2; D gene uncertain. CDR1 and CDR2 (germline): SGHTA, FQGNSA. Trimming left V 1 base short and J 0 bases short, with 13 bases between. The CDR3 spans 17 residues.

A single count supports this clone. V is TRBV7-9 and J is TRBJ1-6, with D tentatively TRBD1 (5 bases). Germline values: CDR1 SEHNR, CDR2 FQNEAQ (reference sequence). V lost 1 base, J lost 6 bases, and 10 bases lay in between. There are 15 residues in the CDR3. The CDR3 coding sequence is TGTGCCAGCAGCTTAGTGGGCAGGGTTAATTCACCCCTCCACTTT. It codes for CASSLVGRVNSPLHF.

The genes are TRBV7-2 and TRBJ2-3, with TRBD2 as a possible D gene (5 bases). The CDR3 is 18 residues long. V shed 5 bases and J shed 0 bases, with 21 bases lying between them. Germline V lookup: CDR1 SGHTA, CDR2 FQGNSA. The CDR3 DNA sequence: TGTGCCAGCAGCCGGAGACCGGGGAAGATAGGGAGCACAGATACGCAGTATTTT. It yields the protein CASSRRPGKIGSTDTQYF.

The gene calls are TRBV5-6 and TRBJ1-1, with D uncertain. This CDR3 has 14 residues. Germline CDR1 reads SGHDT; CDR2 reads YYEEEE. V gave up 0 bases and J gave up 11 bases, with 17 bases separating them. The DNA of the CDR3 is TGTGCCAGCAGCTTGGTTGCAGGAGATGGGCCGGCTTTCTTT. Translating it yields CASSLVAGDGPAFF. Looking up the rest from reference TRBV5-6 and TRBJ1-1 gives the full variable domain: DAGVTQSPTHLIKTRGQQVTLRCSPKSGHDTVSWYQQALGQGPQFIFQYYEEEERQRGNFPDRFSGHQFPNYSSELNVNALLLGDSALYLCASSLVAGDGPAFFGQGTRLTVV.

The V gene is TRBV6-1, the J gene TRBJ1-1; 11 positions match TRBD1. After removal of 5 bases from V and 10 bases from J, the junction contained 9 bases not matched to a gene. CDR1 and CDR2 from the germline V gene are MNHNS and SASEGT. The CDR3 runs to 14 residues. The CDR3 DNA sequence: TGTGCCAGCAGTAGAGGGGACAGGGGGGGTCGAGCTTTCTTT. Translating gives CASSRGDRGGRAFF.

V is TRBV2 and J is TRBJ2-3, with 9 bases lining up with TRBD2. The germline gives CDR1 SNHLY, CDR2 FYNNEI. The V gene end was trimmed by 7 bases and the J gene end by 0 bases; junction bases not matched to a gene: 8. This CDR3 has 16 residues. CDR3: CASTRDSGGSTDTQYF. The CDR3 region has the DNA TGTGCCAGCACCAGGGATAGCGGGGGTAGCACAGATACGCAGTATTTT.

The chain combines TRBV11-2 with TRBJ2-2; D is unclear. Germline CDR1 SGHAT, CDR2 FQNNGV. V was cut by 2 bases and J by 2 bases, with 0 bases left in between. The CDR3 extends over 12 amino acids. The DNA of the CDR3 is TGTGCCAGCAGCTTAAACACCGGGGAGCTGTTTTTT. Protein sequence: CASSLNTGELFF.

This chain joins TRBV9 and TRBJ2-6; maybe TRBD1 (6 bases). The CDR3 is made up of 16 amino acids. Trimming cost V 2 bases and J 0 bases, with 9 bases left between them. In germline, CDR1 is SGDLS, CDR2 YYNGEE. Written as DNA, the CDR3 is TGTGCCAGCAGCGTCAACAGGGTCTCTGGGGCCAACGTCCTGACTTTC. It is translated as CASSVNRVSGANVLTF. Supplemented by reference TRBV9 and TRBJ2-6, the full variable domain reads DSGVTQTPKHLITATGQRVTLRCSPRSGDLSVYWYQQSLDQGLQFLIQYYNGEERAKGNILERFSAQQFPDLHSELNLSSLELGDSALYFCASSVNRVSGANVLTFGAGSRLTVL.

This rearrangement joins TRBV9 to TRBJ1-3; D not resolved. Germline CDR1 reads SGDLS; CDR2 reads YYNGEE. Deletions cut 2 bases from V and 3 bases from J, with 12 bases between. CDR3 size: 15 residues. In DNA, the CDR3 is TGTGCCAGCAGCGTCGGGGTGAACGGTGGAAACACCATATATTTT. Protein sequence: CASSVGVNGGNTIYF.

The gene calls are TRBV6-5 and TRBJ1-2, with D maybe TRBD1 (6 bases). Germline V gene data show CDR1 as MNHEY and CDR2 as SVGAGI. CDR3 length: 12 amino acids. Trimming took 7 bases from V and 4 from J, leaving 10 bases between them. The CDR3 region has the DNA TGTGCCAGCACGGACAGTCTCTATGGCTACACCTTC. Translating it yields CASTDSLYGYTF.

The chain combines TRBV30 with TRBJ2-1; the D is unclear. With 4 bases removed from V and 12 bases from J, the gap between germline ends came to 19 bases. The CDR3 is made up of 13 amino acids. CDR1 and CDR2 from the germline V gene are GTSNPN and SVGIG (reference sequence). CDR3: CAWNVALERGQFF. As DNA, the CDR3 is TGTGCCTGGAATGTGGCCCTGGAGAGAGGGCAGTTCTTC.

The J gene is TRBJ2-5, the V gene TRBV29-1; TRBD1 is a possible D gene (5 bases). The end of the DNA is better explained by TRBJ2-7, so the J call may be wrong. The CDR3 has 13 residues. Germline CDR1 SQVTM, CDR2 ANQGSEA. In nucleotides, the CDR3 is TGCAGCGTTGAAGGACAGACTTCCTACGAGCAGTACTTC. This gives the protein CSVEGQTSYEQYF.

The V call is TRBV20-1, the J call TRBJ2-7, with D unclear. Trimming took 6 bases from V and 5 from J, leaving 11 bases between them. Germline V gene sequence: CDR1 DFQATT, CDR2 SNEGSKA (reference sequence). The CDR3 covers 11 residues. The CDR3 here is CSAPQQHEQYF. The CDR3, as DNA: TGCAGTGCCCCCCAGCAGCACGAGCAGTACTTC.

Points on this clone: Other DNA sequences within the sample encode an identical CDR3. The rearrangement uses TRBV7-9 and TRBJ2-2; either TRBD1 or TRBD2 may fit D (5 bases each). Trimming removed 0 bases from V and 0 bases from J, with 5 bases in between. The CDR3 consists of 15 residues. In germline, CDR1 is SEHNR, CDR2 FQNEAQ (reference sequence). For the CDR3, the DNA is TGTGCCAGCAGCTTAGCGGGGGCGAACACCGGGGAGCTGTTTTTT. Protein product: CASSLAGANTGELFF.

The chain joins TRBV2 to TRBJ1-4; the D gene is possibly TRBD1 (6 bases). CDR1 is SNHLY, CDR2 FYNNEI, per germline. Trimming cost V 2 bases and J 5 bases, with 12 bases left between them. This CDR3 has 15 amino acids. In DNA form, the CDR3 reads TGTGCCAGCAGTGAACAAACAGGGCGAAATGAAAAACTGTTTTTT. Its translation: CASSEQTGRNEKLFF. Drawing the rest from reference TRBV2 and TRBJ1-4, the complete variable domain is EPEVTQTPSHQVTQMGQEVILRCVPISNHLYFYWYRQILGQKVEFLVSFYNNEISEKSEIFDDQFSVERPDGSNFTLKIRSTKLEDSAMYFCASSEQTGRNEKLFFGSGTQLSVL.

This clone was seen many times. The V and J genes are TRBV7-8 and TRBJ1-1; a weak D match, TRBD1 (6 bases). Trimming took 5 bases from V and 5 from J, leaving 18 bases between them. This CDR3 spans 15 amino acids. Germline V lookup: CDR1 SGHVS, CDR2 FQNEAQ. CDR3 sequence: CASSQSSRGGTEAFF. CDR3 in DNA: TGTGCCAGCAGCCAATCATCCAGGGGTGGGACTGAAGCTTTCTTT.

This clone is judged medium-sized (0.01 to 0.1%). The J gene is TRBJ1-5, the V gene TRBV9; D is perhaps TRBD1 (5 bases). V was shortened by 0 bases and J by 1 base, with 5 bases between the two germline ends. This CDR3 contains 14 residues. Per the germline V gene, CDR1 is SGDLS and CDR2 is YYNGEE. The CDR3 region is CASSVGQSNQPQHF. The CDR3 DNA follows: TGTGCCAGCAGCGTAGGACAGAGCAATCAGCCCCAGCATTTT.

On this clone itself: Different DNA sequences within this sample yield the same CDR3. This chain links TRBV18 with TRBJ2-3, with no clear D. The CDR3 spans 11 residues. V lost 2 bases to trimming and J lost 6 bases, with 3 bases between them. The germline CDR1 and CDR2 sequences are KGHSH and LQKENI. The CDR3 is CASSPKDTQYF. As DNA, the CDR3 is TGTGCCAGCTCACCAAAGGATACGCAGTATTTT. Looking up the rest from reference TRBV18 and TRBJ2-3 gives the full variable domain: NAGVMQNPRHLVRRRGQEARLRCSPMKGHSHVYWYRQLPEEGLKFMVYLQKENIIDESGMPKERFSAEFPKEGPSILRIQQVVRGDSAAYFCASSPKDTQYFGPGTRLTVL.

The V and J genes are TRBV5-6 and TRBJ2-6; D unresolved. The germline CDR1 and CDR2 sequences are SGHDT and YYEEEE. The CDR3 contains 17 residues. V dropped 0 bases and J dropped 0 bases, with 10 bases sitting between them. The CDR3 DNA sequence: TGTGCCAGCAGCTTGGGGTTTATAACCTCTGGGGCCAACGTCCTGACTTTC. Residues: CASSLGFITSGANVLTF.

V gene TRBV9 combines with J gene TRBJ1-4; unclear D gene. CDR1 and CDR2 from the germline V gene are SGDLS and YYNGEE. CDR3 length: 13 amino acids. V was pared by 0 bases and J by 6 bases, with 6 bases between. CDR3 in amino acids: CASSVGRDEKLFF. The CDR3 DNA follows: TGTGCCAGCAGCGTAGGAAGGGATGAAAAACTGTTTTTT.

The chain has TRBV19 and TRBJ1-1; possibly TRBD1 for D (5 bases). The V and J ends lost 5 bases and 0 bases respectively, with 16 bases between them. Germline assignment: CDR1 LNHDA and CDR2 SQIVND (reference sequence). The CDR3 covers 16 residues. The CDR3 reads CASSSWQGGLNTEAFF. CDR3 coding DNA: TGTGCCAGTAGTTCTTGGCAGGGCGGTCTGAACACTGAAGCTTTCTTT.

CDR3: CASRGGLAGAYEQYF. In DNA form, the CDR3 reads TGTGCCAGCAGGGGCGGGCTAGCGGGAGCGTACGAGCAGTACTTC. The chain joins TRBV11-2 to TRBJ2-7, with 10 bases matching TRBD2. CDR1 SGHAT and CDR2 FQNNGV come from the germline V gene. This CDR3 has 15 residues. Trimming took 6 bases from V and 4 from J; bases not matched to a gene: 9.

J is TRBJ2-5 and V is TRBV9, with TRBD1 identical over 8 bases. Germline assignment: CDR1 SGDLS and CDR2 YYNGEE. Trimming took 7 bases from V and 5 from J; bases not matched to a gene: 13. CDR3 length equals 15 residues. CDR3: CASARAGGASETQYF. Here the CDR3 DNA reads TGTGCCAGCGCTAGGGCAGGGGGCGCGTCGGAGACCCAGTACTTC.

The CDR3 here is CASSQLTYNSPLHF. The CDR3 DNA reads TGTGCCAGCAGCCAGTTAACCTATAATTCACCCCTCCACTTT. The V and J genes are TRBV14 and TRBJ1-6; D remains unclear. Trimming shortened V by 3 bases and J by 2 bases, and 5 bases separated the two germline ends. This CDR3 region has 14 residues. Germline V CDR1 and CDR2: SGHDN, FVKESK.

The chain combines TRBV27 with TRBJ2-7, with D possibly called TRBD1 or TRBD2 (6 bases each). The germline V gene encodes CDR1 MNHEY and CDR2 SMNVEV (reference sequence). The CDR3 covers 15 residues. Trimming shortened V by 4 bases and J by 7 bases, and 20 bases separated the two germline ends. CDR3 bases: TGTGCCAGCAGTTCCCAGGGGTGGGGGGCAGAGGAGCAGTACTTC. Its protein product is CASSSQGWGAEEQYF.

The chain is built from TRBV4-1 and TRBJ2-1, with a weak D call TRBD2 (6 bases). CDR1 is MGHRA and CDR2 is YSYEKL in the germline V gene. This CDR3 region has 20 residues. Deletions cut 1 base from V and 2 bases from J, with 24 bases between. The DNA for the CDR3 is TGCGCCAGCAGCCAAGGGTCCACCTTTATGGGCGGGATAACCTACAATGAGCAGTTCTTC. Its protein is CASSQGSTFMGGITYNEQFF.